Listed below are T cell receptor beta chains from one sample, sequenced in a study of Graves' ophthalmopathy and Graves' hyperthyroidism. TCRdb redid the calling of the multiplex PCR reads with MiXCR, one entry per CDR3 protein. Of about 390,000 distinct CDR3 sequences in the sample, 15% were seen once. Input material: peripheral blood. These receptors came from a woman aged 18-29 years with stable Graves' hyperthyroidism. The CDR3 runs from the conserved cysteine through the conserved F or W. The D gene is left open where the match is weak. Clone size is given for some rows only: seen once, a few or many times, or a class if the clone is expanded.

clone size: .
D gene: .
V gene: TRBV10-3
J gene: TRBJ1-5
CDR3 protein: CAIRQDNQPQHF

clone size: many
D gene: .
V gene: TRBV4-2
J gene: TRBJ2-7
CDR3 protein: CASSQASGKSSYEQYF

clone size: many
D gene: TRBD1
V gene: TRBV6-1
J gene: TRBJ2-7
CDR3 protein: CASSPGTGRTSYEQYF

clone size: many
D gene: .
V gene: TRBV6-5
J gene: TRBJ2-7
CDR3 protein: CASSYSAGANEQYF

clone size: few
D gene: TRBD2
V gene: TRBV13
J gene: TRBJ2-7
CDR3 protein: CASSRSGGAMNYEQYF

clone size: many
D gene: .
V gene: TRBV20-1
J gene: TRBJ1-2
CDR3 protein: CSATPGYTF

clone size: many
D gene: .
V gene: TRBV13
J gene: TRBJ2-7
CDR3 protein: CASSLGKNEQYF

clone size: .
D gene: .
V gene: TRBV6-1
J gene: TRBJ1-5
CDR3 protein: CASSPVPGRTNQPQHF

clone size: many
D gene: .
V gene: TRBV7-9
J gene: TRBJ2-5
CDR3 protein: CASSPDYKETQYF

clone size: .
D gene: TRBD1
V gene: TRBV6-1
J gene: TRBJ1-1
CDR3 protein: CARRDRDSRAFF

clone size: .
D gene: .
V gene: TRBV20-1
J gene: TRBJ1-1
CDR3 protein: CSARGPLGITEAFF

clone size: .
D gene: .
V gene: TRBV6-2/TRBV6-3
J gene: TRBJ2-2
CDR3 protein: CASSKGAPGELFF

clone size: .
D gene: TRBD1
V gene: TRBV6-5
J gene: TRBJ1-1
CDR3 protein: CASSYAGTVMNTEAFF

clone size: many
D gene: .
V gene: TRBV12-3/TRBV12-4
J gene: TRBJ1-1
CDR3 protein: CASSGAGDLVNTEAFF

clone size: many
D gene: .
V gene: TRBV5-1
J gene: TRBJ2-7
CDR3 protein: CASSLAGTAVVEQYF

clone size: many
D gene: TRBD2
V gene: TRBV20-1
J gene: TRBJ2-5
CDR3 protein: CSSSGLAGVQETQYF

clone size: many
D gene: .
V gene: TRBV6-1
J gene: TRBJ1-1
CDR3 protein: CASLPGGYTEAFF

clone size: many
D gene: .
V gene: TRBV29-1
J gene: TRBJ2-5
CDR3 protein: CSVVWVWGETQYF